What follows is one T cell receptor (beta chain) and its context. Its antigen remains undetermined. Base qualities were left out, and no much larger clone turns up one base away. The sample belongs to a study of graft-versus-host responses after intestinal transplantation (dated by TCRdb to about 2021). Background for the entire study: Multivisceral, liver-intestinal, or isolated intestinal transplants were received by the recipients. Alloreactive clones were identified by sequencing pre-transplant mixed lymphocyte reaction products and comparing these products with unstimulated pre-transplant donor and recipient T cells. All recipients received anti-thymocyte globulin induction followed by maintenance tacrolimus and steroids for around 3 years. Rather than being sequenced by the commercial service, samples from a few later patients were sequenced in-house on an Illumina MiSeq and processed with MiXCR. Bulk TCR-beta CDR3 sequencing was used to track graft-versus-host and host-versus-graft alloreactive T cell clones in the graft, circulation and bone marrow after intestinal transplantation. A cohort of 24 intestinal transplant recipients, including one retransplant, was enrolled, and 3 patients lacking pretransplant specimens were excluded. Donor T cell macrochimerism was defined as a peak of at least 4% donor T cells among recipient peripheral blood mononuclear cells.

Library preparation was by the immunoSEQ multiplex PCR assay. For most patients, genomic DNA was isolated using the Qiagen DNeasy Blood and Tissue Kit and was shipped frozen to Adaptive Biotechnologies for TCR sequencing. Adaptive Biotechnologies carried out high-throughput TCR-beta CDR3 sequencing of genomic DNA for most patients. Under the source paper's analysis protocol: TCR sequencing data were retrieved from Adaptive's ImmunoSEQ software for around 18 patients, whereas a few other patients were processed with MiXCR and VDJtools. CD4 versus CD8 sorting errors were corrected by removing sequences found in both subsets at a frequency ratio below 5:1. CDR3 nucleotide sequences shared between donor and recipient were removed because the origin of such sequences could not be assigned. To be classed as alloreactive, a clone needed at least 2-fold expansion over unstimulated cells and a minimum CFSE-low frequency of 0.002% (template counts) or 0.001% (read counts). Clones detected in sequenced pre-transplant spleen, lymph node, or MLR CFSE-low populations of the donor or recipient were defined as mappable. Cumulative frequency of alloreactive clones was calculated as a percentage of all sequences weighted by copy number. Imported from immuneACCESS, the table was reduced by TCRdb to in-frame sequences with V and J called. These copies leave out some clones; in studies compared against another copy, an unresolved V gene accounts for under half, and the cause of the remainder is not known. That table gives V, J and clone size, and the DNA gave D and trimming. This sample has roughly 96,000 clones in its table, and over 75% of those were observed once. The top ten clonotypes cover over 0.4% of the sample.

On the study overall, not on this receptor specifically: The relatively low number and heterogeneity of intestinal transplant patients limited the conclusions. GvH clones were detected in recipient bone marrow, and some appeared earlier in ileal mucosa or blood, consistent with an intestinal mucosal origin. In patients with donor T cell macrochimerism, the allografts had high GvH to HvG T cell clonal ratios. Early after transplant, peak levels of circulating GvH clones were found to be associated with declines in HvG clones.

The time point label, as the study defines it: cells obtained before transplantation from donor or recipient. CD3+CD4+ and CD3+CD8+ populations were FACS-sorted from unstimulated pre-transplant donor and recipient cells taken from spleen or lymph nodes. From the germline V gene (reference sequence), CDR1 is MNHNY and CDR2 is SVGAGI. The CDR3 sequence holds 14 residues, the cysteine and phenylalanine included. Here the CDR3 DNA is all that survives: 42 bases in frame from base 1. Ends trimmed: V by 11 bases, J by 3 bases; bases unmatched to a gene: 8. This receptor was taken from a human donor who received an intestinal transplant. The V gene is TRBV6-6 and the J gene is TRBJ2-1; 9 middle bases align to TRBD1. The sample consisted of unstimulated CD8+ T cells sorted from spleen or lymph node cells, taken before intestinal transplant. The CDR3 in this case is CARRAGQGYNEQFF. At the DNA level, the sequence is TGTGCCCGCCGTGCGGGACAGGGCTACAATGAGCAGTTCTTC.